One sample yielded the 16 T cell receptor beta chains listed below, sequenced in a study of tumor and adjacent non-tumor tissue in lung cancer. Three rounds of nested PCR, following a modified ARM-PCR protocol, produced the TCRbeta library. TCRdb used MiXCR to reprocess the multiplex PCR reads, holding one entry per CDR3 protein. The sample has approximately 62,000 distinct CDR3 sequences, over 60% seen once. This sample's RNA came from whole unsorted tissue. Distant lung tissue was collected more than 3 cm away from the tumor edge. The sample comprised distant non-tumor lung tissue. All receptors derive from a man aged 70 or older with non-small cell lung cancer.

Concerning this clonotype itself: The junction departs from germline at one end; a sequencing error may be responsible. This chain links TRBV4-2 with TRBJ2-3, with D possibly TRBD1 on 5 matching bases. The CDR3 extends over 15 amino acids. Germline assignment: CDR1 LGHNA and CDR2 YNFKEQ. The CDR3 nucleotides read TGTGCCAGCAGTCACATTACAAGGGGCACAGATACGCAATATTTT. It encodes CASSHITRGTDTQYF.

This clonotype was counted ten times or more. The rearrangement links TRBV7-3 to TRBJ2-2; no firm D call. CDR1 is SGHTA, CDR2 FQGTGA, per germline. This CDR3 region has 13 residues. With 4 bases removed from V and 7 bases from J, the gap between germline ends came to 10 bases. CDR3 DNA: TGTGCCAGCAGCTCATCCCCCGGCGGGGAGCTGTTTTTT. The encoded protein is CASSSSPGGELFF.

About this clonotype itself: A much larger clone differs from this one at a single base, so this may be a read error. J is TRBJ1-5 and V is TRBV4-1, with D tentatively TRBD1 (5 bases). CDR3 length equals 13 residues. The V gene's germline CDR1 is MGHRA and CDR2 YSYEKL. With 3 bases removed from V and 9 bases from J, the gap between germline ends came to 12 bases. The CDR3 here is CASSHYRKGPQHF. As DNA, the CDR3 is TGCGCCAGCAGCCATTACAGGAAGGGGCCCCAGCATTTT.

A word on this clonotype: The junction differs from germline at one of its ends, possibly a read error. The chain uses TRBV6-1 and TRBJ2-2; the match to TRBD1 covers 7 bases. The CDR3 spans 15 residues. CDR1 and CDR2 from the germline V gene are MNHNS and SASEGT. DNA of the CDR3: TGTGCCAGCAGTGAACGGCCAGGGCCCACAGGGGACCTGTTTTTT. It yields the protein CASSERPGPTGDLFF.

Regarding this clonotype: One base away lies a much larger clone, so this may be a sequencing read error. Here the CDR3 reads CASSPKQGLGQLQHF. The CDR3 nucleotides are TGTGCCAGCAGTCCGAAACAGGGGCTTGGGCAGCTCCAGCATTTT. The V call is TRBV6-5, the J call TRBJ1-5; 7 bases align to TRBD1. CDR1 is MNHEY, CDR2 SVGAGI, per germline. This CDR3 spans 15 amino acids.

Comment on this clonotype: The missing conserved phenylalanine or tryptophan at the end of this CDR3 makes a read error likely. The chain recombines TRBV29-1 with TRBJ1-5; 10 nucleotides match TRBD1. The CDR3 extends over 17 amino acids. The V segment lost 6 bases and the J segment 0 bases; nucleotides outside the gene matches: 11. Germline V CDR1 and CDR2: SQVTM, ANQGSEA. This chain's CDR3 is CSVDIWTGGSSNQPQHL. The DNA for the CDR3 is TGCAGCGTAGACATCTGGACAGGGGGTTCTAGCAATCAGCCCCAGCATCTT.

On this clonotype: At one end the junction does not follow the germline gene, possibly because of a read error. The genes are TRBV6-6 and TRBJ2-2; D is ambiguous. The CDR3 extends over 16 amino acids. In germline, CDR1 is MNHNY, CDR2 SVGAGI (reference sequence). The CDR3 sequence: CASTNPAASATGELFF. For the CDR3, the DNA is TGTGCAAGCACCAATCCGGCTGCGAGCGCCACCGGGGAGCTGTTTTTT.

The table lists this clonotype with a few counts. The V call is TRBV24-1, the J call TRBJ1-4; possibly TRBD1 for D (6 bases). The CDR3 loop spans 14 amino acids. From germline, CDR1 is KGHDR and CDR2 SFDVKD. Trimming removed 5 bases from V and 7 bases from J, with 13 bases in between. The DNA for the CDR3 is TGTGCCACCAGTGGTTCCGGGACAATTGAAAAACTGTTTTTT. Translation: CATSGSGTIEKLFF.

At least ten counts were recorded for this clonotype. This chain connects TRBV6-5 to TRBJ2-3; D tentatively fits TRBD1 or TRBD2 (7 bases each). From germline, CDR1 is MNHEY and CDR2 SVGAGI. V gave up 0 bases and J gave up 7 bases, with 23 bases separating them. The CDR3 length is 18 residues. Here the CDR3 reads CASSYSKKGAGAGHTQYF. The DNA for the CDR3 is TGTGCCAGCAGTTACTCGAAGAAGGGGGCGGGGGCCGGGCATACGCAGTATTTT.

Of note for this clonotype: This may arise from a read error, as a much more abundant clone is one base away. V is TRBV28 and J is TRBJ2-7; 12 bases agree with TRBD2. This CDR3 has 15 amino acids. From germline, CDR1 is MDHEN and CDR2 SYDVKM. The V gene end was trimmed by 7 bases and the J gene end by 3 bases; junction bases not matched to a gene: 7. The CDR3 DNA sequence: TGTGCCAGCAACCGAGGGACTAGCGGGTTCTACGAGCAGTACTTC. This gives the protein CASNRGTSGFYEQYF.

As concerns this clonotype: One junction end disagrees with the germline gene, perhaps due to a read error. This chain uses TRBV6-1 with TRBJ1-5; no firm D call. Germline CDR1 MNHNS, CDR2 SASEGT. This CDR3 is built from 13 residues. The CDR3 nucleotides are TGTGCCGGCAGTGGGCCTTGGATTCAGCCTCAGCTTTTT. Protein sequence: CAGSGPWIQPQLF.

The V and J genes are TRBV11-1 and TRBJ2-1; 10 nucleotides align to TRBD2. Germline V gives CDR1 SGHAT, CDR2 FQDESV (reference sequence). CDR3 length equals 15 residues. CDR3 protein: CVSLRTSGSYNEQFF. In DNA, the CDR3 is TGTGTCAGTTTGCGGACTAGCGGCTCCTACAATGAGCAGTTCTTC. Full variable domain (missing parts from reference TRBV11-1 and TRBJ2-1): EAEVAQSPRYKITEKSQAVAFWCDPISGHATLYWYRQILGQGPELLVQFQDESVVDDSQLPKDRFSAERLKGVDSTLKIQPAELGDSAMYLCVSLRTSGSYNEQFFGPGTRLTVL.

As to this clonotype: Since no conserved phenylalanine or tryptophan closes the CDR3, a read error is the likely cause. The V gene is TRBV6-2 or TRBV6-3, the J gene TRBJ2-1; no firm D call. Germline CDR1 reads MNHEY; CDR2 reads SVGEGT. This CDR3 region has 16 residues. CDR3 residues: CASTYGTGLLGNEQFS. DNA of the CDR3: TGCGCCAGCACCTACGGTACGGGCTTACTTGGCAATGAGCAGTTCTCC.

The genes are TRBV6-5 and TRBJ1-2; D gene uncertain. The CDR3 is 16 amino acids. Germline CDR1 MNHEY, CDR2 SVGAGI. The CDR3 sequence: CARSYKGLAGIHGYTF. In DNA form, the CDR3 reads TGTGCGAGAAGTTACAAGGGTTTGGCTGGGATCCACGGCTACACCTTC.

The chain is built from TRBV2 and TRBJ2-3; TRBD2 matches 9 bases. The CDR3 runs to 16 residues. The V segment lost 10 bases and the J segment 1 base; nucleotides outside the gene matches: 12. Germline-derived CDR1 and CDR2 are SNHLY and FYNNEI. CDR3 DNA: TGTGCCAACACCAGAAGAGCGGGGGGCCGCACAGATACGCAGTATTTT. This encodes CANTRRAGGRTDTQYF. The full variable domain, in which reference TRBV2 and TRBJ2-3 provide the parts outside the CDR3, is EPEVTQTPSHQVTQMGQEVILRCVPISNHLYFYWYRQILGQKVEFLVSFYNNEISEKSEIFDDQFSVERPDGSNFTLKIRSTKLEDSAMYFCANTRRAGGRTDTQYFGPGTRLTVL.

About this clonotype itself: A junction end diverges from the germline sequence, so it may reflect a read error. CDR3 loop: CTSSLPGAAGELFF. The CDR3 nucleotides are TGTACCAGCAGCCTTCCGGGGGCGGCCGGGGAGCTCTTTTTT. The chain joins TRBV5-4 to TRBJ2-2; perhaps D is TRBD1 or TRBD2 (6 bases each). The CDR3 length is 14 residues. Germline V gene sequence: CDR1 SGHNT, CDR2 YYREEE (reference sequence).